The rows below give T cell receptor beta chains drawn from one sample of a study of T cells in Graves' hyperthyroidism and ophthalmopathy. MiXCR, applied by TCRdb to the multiplex PCR reads, yields one record per CDR3 protein. Among approximately 370,000 distinct CDR3 sequences listed, 17% were seen once. Sequencing was done on a sample of blood. These receptors all come from a woman aged 25 to 39 with Graves' hyperthyroidism that later progressed to Graves' ophthalmopathy. Each CDR3 is given with its conserved first and last residue. Each record gives: J gene, clone size, D gene, V gene, CDR3 protein, CDR3 DNA. A D gene is named only where the DNA matches it firmly. The size entry is marked missing in some rows and otherwise reads once, few, many or a size class.

TRBJ1-1	NA	TRBD1	TRBV5-1	CASSWKTGGSTEAFF	TGCGCCAGCAGCTGGAAAACAGGGGGCTCCACTGAAGCTTTCTTT
TRBJ1-5	many	NA	TRBV2	CASQPDSNQPQHF	TGTGCCAGCCAGCCCGATAGCAATCAGCCCCAGCATTTT
TRBJ1-3	many	NA	TRBV10-3	CAIRAGRDWSSGNTIYF	TGTGCCATCAGGGCCGGGAGGGACTGGAGCTCTGGAAACACCATATATTTT
TRBJ1-2	NA	TRBD1	TRBV6-1	CASSKTGRLLKGYTF	TGTGCCAGCAGCAAGACAGGGCGGCTGCTGAAGGGCTACACCTTC
TRBJ2-7	NA	NA	TRBV12-3/TRBV12-4	CASLRGSYNEQYF	TGTGCCAGCTTGCGGGGCTCCTACAATGAGCAGTACTTC
TRBJ2-2	many	NA	TRBV18	CASSPPGTHPTGELFF	TGTGCCAGCTCACCACCAGGCACTCACCCCACCGGGGAGCTGTTTTTT
TRBJ1-4	many	TRBD1	TRBV30	CAWTTGTGIQKLFF	TGTGCCTGGACAACCGGGACAGGAATCCAAAAACTGTTTTTT
TRBJ2-4	NA	NA	TRBV5-6	CASSSTGTGDIQYF	TGTGCCAGCAGCTCAACAGGGACGGGGGACATTCAGTACTTC
TRBJ2-7	many	NA	TRBV2	CASSVGQSYEQYF	TGTGCCAGCAGTGTAGGGCAGTCCTACGAGCAGTACTTC
TRBJ2-7	many	TRBD2	TRBV6-2/TRBV6-3	CASTEGGSYEQYF	TGTGCCAGCACTGAGGGCGGGAGTTACGAGCAGTACTTC
TRBJ2-4	NA	NA	TRBV10-3	CAISDRDGGAKNIQYF	TGTGCCATCAGTGACAGGGACGGGGGAGCCAAAAACATTCAGTACTTC
TRBJ2-3	many	TRBD1	TRBV6-1	CASSEWNRGVTDTQYF	TGTGCCAGCAGTGAATGGAACAGGGGGGTGACAGATACGCAGTATTTT
TRBJ2-2	NA	NA	TRBV2	CASSKPGSGSMRMNTGELFF	TGTGCCAGCAGTAAGCCGGGGTCGGGGTCTATGCGGATGAACACCGGGGAGCTGTTTTTT
TRBJ2-3	NA	TRBD2	TRBV18	CASSLGLAALTATQYF	TGTGCCAGCTCTCTCGGACTAGCGGCCCTAACGGCTACGCAGTATTTT
TRBJ2-5	many	TRBD1	TRBV28	CASSHYRDRQETQYF	TGTGCCAGCAGTCATTACCGGGACAGACAAGAGACCCAGTACTTC
TRBJ2-3	many	TRBD2	TRBV5-1	CASSTHPSSGTEDTQYF	TGCGCCAGCAGCACCCATCCCTCTAGCGGGACTGAAGATACGCAGTATTTT
TRBJ1-6	few	TRBD1	TRBV20-1	CSARSNRGSSYNSPLHF	TGCAGTGCTAGATCAAACAGGGGGAGCTCCTATAATTCACCCCTCCACTTT
TRBJ2-3	NA	NA	TRBV15	CATSGLWGVTDTQYF	TGTGCCACCAGCGGGCTGTGGGGAGTGACAGATACGCAGTATTTT
TRBJ2-7	many	TRBD1	TRBV11-2	CASSPRTGLVHEQYF	TGTGCCAGCAGCCCGCGGACAGGGTTGGTACACGAGCAGTACTTC